This T cell receptor (beta chain) stems from a study of cytomegalovirus exposure and HLA in healthy donors. General study points: Roughly even sequencing depth across donors was the assumption behind the presence/absence analyses.

PCR amplification relied on 60 Vbeta primers (plus 13 Jbeta primers). The method was immunoSEQ multiplex PCR; TCRdb's version includes in-frame clones alone and lacks a portion of them. The table lists 150,000 or so clones, 80% of them singletons. Donors likely had unrecorded immune exposures despite being nominally healthy when sampled. The CDR3 loop spans 16 amino acids. The germline V gene encodes CDR1 SGHRS and CDR2 YFSETQ. J was trimmed by 5 bases and V by 3 bases; bases with no gene match: 14. This clone was detected a few times. What it binds is not known. The clonotype comes from a man aged 25-45 years in good health and CMV-seropositive. The source material was PBMCs. V usage is TRBV5-1 and J usage is TRBJ2-7; 7 bases fit TRBD2. CDR3 residues: CASSSYETGGVDEQYF. In nucleotides, the CDR3 is TGCGCCAGCAGCTCCTACGAAACGGGAGGAGTCGACGAGCAGTACTTC. Full variable domain (missing parts from reference TRBV5-1 and TRBJ2-7): KAGVTQTPRYLIKTRGQQVTLSCSPISGHRSVSWYQQTPGQGLQFLFEYFSETQRNKGNFPGRFSGRQFSNSRSEMNVSTLELGDSALYLCASSSYETGGVDEQYFGPGTRLTVT.